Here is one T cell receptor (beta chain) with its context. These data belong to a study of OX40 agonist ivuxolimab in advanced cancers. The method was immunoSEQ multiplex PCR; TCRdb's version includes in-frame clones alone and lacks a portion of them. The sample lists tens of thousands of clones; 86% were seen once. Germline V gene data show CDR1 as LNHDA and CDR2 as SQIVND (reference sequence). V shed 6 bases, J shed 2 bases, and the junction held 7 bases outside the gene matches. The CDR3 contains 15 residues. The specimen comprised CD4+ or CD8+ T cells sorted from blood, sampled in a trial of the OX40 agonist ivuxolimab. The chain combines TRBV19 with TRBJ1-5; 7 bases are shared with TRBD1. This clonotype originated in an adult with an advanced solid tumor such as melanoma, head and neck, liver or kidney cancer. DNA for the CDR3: TGTGCCAGTAGCGTCACAGGGGAGCGCAATCAGCCCCAGCATTTT. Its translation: CASSVTGERNQPQHF.